Sequencing of this T cell receptor (beta chain) was carried out in a study of T cell repertoires in cytomegalovirus infection. At the level of the study: Through public TCR beta signatures, both CMV infection and matching HLA type were indicated.

TCRdb reprocessed the reads via MiXCR and lists one record per CDR3 protein. The sample lists 150,000 to 200,000 distinct CDR3 sequences; about an eighth were seen once. Trimming left V 0 bases short and J 1 base short, with 15 bases between. CDR1 is DFQATT and CDR2 is SNEGSKA in the germline V gene (reference sequence). The CDR3 totals 16 residues. Details on this clonotype: Its antigen is unidentified.

Broader study findings: Clonotype analysis showed dominance of the ex vivo response by HLA-C-restricted CMV-specific TCR beta clonotypes. Totalled public TCR beta family frequency picked out people who carried CMV plus the relevant HLA.

The TCR sequence derives from a human donor in good health (CMV status not recorded). Some clones in this sample may be carry-over from other donors' samples. The J gene is TRBJ1-1, the V gene TRBV20-1; D is possibly TRBD1 (5 bases). Sequencing input: PBMCs. The CDR3 sequence: CSARDVQVGPNTEAFF. CDR3 DNA sequence: TGCAGTGCTAGAGACGTACAGGTGGGCCCGAACACTGAAGCTTTCTTT.